This TCR beta chain was identified in a study of T cells in Graves' hyperthyroidism and ophthalmopathy. In the case of this clonotype: The junction shows a germline mismatch at one end, possibly a read error.

The CDR3 consists of 10 residues. Germline-derived CDR1 and CDR2 are SEHNR and FQNEAQ (reference sequence). The source material, RNA transcripts, was used to amplify TCR beta CDR3 regions. HTBI primers were employed in a first-round RT-PCR of the TCR CDR3. Via MiXCR, TCRdb re-called the multiplex PCR reads, giving one row per CDR3 protein. Of 400,000 to 500,000 distinct CDR3 sequences in the sample, 13% to 15% were seen once. Sequenced sample: blood. This sequence joins TRBV7-9 and TRBJ1-2, with D uncertain. The sequence was collected from a young woman with Graves' hyperthyroidism. The CDR3 DNA reads TGCGTATTTGAGGGAAATGGCTACACCTTC. It is translated as CVFEGNGYTF.